The clone carrying this T cell receptor (beta chain) was observed a handful of times. The sample is drawn from a study of cytomegalovirus exposure and HLA in healthy donors. Both 60 Vbeta primers and 13 Jbeta primers went into the PCR. Repertoires were generated with immunoSEQ multiplex PCR, while TCRdb's copy carries only in-frame clones and drops some. The table shows around 150,000 clones, with approximately 80% occurring only once. The length of the CDR3 is 13 residues. Germline V gene lookup returns CDR1 SNHLY and CDR2 FYNNEI. The sample consisted of PBMCs. This receptor was taken from a woman aged 45 to 65 in good health and CMV-seronegative. V is TRBV2 and J is TRBJ1-6; TRBD1 matches 9 bases. CDR3 residues: CAGQGPYNSPLHF. DNA of the CDR3: TGTGCAGGACAGGGGCCTTATAATTCACCCCTCCACTTT.